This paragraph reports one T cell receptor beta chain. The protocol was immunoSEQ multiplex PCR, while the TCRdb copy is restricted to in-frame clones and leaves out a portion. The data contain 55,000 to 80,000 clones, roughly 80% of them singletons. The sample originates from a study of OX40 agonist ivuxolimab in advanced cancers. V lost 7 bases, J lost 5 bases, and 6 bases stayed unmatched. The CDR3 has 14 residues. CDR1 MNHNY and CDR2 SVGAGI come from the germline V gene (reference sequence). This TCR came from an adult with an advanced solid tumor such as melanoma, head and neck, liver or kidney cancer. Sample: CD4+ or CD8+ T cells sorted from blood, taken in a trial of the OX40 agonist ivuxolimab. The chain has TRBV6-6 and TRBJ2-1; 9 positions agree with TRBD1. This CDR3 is CASKPGTGNNEQFF. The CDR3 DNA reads TGTGCCAGCAAGCCCGGGACAGGGAACAATGAGCAGTTCTTC.